The clone carrying this TCR beta chain has a single count. Its antigen is unidentified. These data belong to a study of post-analysis software for immune sequencing data. Overall study results and limits: Controls had lower frequencies than patients of four or five TRBV segments, which included TRBV5-6, TRBV5-1 and TRBV20-1. The normalized Chao1 diversity of multiple sclerosis patients was significantly lower than that of controls.

The TCR beta cDNA libraries contained unique molecular identifiers. TCRdb analysed the PCR reads with MiXCR anew, one entry per CDR3 protein. This table holds some 450,000 distinct CDR3 sequences, roughly 45% found once. Unmatched junction bases numbered 9, after V lost 0 bases and J lost 1 base. CDR3 length equals 18 residues. In germline, CDR1 is SGHVS, CDR2 FQNEAQ. The sequenced sample consisted of blood. The sequence derives from a girl under 18 with multiple sclerosis. The chain couples TRBV7-8 to TRBJ1-5; 7 bases fit TRBD1. CDR3 loop: CASSLAQDRLLSNQPQHF. Written as DNA, the CDR3 is TGTGCCAGCAGCTTAGCTCAGGACAGGCTCTTGAGCAATCAGCCCCAGCATTTT.